Listed below are T cell receptor beta chains from one sample, sequenced in a study of T cells after yellow fever vaccination. TCRdb passed the 5' RACE reads through MiXCR, listing each CDR3 protein once. The data contain more than 65,000 distinct CDR3 sequences, under 9.5% of them singletons. Sequencing used CD8+ T cells sorted from PBMCs, obtained 9 to 10 days after the first yellow fever vaccination. Source of these receptors: a man aged 18 to 35 who received the YFV17D yellow fever vaccine. Both conserved end residues are part of each CDR3. A D gene is named only where the DNA matches it firmly. Clone size is shown for a subset of rows, as once, few, many or a class of expanded clone.

J | size | D | V | CDR3 | DNA
TRBJ2-7 | . | . | TRBV14 | CASAEVVYEQYF | TGTGCCAGCGCCGAGGTCGTCTACGAGCAGTACTTC
TRBJ2-1 | . | . | TRBV7-9 | CASSLNAASDANEQFF | TGTGCCAGCAGCTTAAATGCGGCTAGCGATGCTAATGAGCAGTTCTTC
TRBJ2-5 | . | TRBD2 | TRBV15 | CATSRASGGYQETQYF | TGTGCCACCAGCAGAGCCAGCGGGGGATACCAAGAGACCCAGTACTTC
TRBJ2-3 | many | . | TRBV4-3 | CASSQPGTADTQYF | TGCGCCAGCAGCCAACCCGGTACTGCAGATACGCAGTATTTT
TRBJ2-1 | . | . | TRBV6-2/TRBV6-3 | CASRALPGGPFYNEQFF | TGTGCCAGCAGGGCTCTACCCGGGGGGCCTTTCTACAATGAGCAGTTCTTC
TRBJ2-1 | few | . | TRBV27 | CASSFRGRNEQFF | TGTGCCAGCAGTTTTCGAGGGCGGAACGAGCAGTTCTTC
TRBJ2-7 | few | . | TRBV4-1 | CASSQERGPLLDF | TGCGCCAGCAGCCAAGAAAGGGGACCCCTTTTGGACTTC
TRBJ1-5 | many | . | TRBV12-3/TRBV12-4 | CASSLTGLGGNQPQHF | TGTGCCAGCAGTTTGACGGGGCTCGGCGGCAATCAGCCCCAGCATTTT
TRBJ1-2 | many | . | TRBV4-3 | CASSQGRVTNYGYTF | TGCGCCAGCAGCCAGGGGAGGGTGACCAACTATGGCTACACCTTC
TRBJ2-3 | many | . | TRBV7-2 | CASSSRGSTDTQYF | TGTGCCAGCAGCTCCAGGGGTAGCACAGATACGCAGTATTTT
TRBJ1-1 | many | . | TRBV6-5 | CASSYRNMNTEAFF | TGTGCCAGCAGTTACCGGAACATGAACACTGAAGCTTTCTTT
TRBJ2-7 | few | . | TRBV4-3 | CASSLSRVPYEQYF | TGCGCCAGCAGCCTCTCCCGGGTACCCTACGAGCAGTACTTC
TRBJ2-3 | few | . | TRBV19 | CASSTLSTDTQYF | TGTGCCAGTAGTACTCTTAGCACAGATACGCAGTATTTT
TRBJ2-5 | . | TRBD2 | TRBV29-1 | CSASGLGETQYF | TGCAGCGCGTCGGGACTAGGAGAGACCCAGTACTTC
TRBJ1-1 | . | . | TRBV7-9 | CASSLPGGLDTEAFF | TGTGCCAGCAGCTTACCCGGGGGGCTGGACACTGAAGCTTTCTTT
TRBJ2-3 | few | TRBD2 | TRBV28 | CASSLIAGVLTDTQYF | TGTGCCAGCAGCCTGATAGCGGGGGTATTAACAGATACGCAGTATTTT
TRBJ1-2 | . | . | TRBV7-9 | CASSLVGDYGYTF | TGTGCCAGCAGCTTAGTCGGGGATTATGGCTACACCTTC
TRBJ2-5 | few | TRBD1 | TRBV18 | CASSPGQDLETQYF | TGTGCCAGCTCACCGGGACAGGATTTGGAGACCCAGTACTTC
TRBJ1-1 | many | . | TRBV25-1 | CASSPTGNTEAFF | TGTGCCAGCAGTCCCACAGGGAACACTGAAGCTTTCTTT
TRBJ2-1 | few | TRBD2 | TRBV13 | CASSLETSGGRNNEQFF | TGTGCCAGCAGCTTAGAGACTAGCGGGGGGAGGAACAATGAGCAGTTCTTC
TRBJ2-1 | . | TRBD2 | TRBV4-1 | CASSQEPLAALYNEQFF | TGCGCCAGCAGCCAAGAGCCCCTAGCGGCGCTTTACAATGAGCAGTTCTTC
TRBJ2-1 | few | . | TRBV4-1 | CASSGGAFNEQFF | TGCGCCTCTTCAGGGGGGGCATTCAATGAGCAGTTCTTC
TRBJ1-1 | . | . | TRBV4-3 | CASSQWGLGTEAFF | TGCGCCAGCAGCCAATGGGGCCTGGGGACTGAAGCTTTCTTT
TRBJ2-1 | many | TRBD2 | TRBV5-1 | CASRTSGPYNEQFF | TGCGCCAGTAGGACTAGCGGGCCCTACAATGAGCAGTTCTTC
TRBJ2-2 | . | . | TRBV5-1 | CASAPGRGTGELFF | TGCGCCAGCGCCCCGGGACGAGGCACCGGGGAGCTGTTTTTT
TRBJ2-3 | few | . | TRBV12-3/TRBV12-4 | CASSQQGKRGVFTTDTQYF | TGTGCCAGCAGTCAACAGGGGAAACGGGGGGTATTTACCACAGATACGCAGTATTTT
TRBJ2-1 | . | TRBD2 | TRBV11-1 | CASSPRIGLAGIYNEQFF | TGTGCCAGCAGCCCACGAATTGGACTAGCGGGGATTTACAATGAGCAGTTCTTC
TRBJ1-4 | few | TRBD1 | TRBV5-1 | CASSAGQATNEKLFF | TGCGCCAGCAGCGCAGGACAGGCAACTAATGAAAAACTGTTTTTT
TRBJ2-5 | few | TRBD1 | TRBV29-1 | CSVEGGTAIPQETQYF | TGCAGCGTTGAAGGTGGGACAGCCATACCCCAAGAGACCCAGTACTTC
TRBJ2-1 | . | TRBD1 | TRBV11-2 | CASSLSTPGPSDREQFF | TGTGCCAGCAGCCTCTCAACCCCAGGGCCGTCGGACAGGGAGCAGTTCTTC
TRBJ2-7 | . | . | TRBV12-5 | CASGLSAGFGYEQYF | TGTGCTAGTGGTCTTTCCGCGGGGTTTGGCTACGAGCAGTACTTC
TRBJ2-5 | many | TRBD2 | TRBV20-1 | CSARDRLAGFGTETQYF | TGCAGTGCTAGAGATCGGCTAGCGGGGTTCGGCACGGAGACCCAGTACTTC
TRBJ2-5 | many | TRBD1 | TRBV7-9 | CASSFRDRGREETQYF | TGTGCCAGCAGCTTCCGGGACAGGGGGCGCGAGGAGACCCAGTACTTC
TRBJ2-2 | many | TRBD1 | TRBV7-8 | CASRSIGVGTGNTGELFF | TGTGCCAGCAGGTCCATTGGAGTTGGGACAGGGAACACCGGGGAGCTGTTTTTT
TRBJ2-1 | many | . | TRBV12-3/TRBV12-4 | CASLLGGGYNEQFF | TGTGCCAGCCTACTTGGGGGAGGCTACAATGAGCAGTTCTTC